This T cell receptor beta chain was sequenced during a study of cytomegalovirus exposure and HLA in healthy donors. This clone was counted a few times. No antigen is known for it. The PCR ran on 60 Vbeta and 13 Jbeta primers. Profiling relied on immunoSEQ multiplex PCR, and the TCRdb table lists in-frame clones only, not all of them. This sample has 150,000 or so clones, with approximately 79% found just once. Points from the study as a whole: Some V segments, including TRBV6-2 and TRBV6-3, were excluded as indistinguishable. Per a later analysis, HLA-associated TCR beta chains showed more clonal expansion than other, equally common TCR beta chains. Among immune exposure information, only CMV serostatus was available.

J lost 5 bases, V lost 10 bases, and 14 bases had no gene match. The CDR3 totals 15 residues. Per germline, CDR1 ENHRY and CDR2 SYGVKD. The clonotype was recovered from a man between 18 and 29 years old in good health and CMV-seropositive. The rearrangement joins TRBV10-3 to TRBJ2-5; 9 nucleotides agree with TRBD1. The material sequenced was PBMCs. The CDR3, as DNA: TGTGCCACCAAGTGGGGACAGGGTGGCGTGGAGACCCAGTACTTC. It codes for CATKWGQGGVETQYF.